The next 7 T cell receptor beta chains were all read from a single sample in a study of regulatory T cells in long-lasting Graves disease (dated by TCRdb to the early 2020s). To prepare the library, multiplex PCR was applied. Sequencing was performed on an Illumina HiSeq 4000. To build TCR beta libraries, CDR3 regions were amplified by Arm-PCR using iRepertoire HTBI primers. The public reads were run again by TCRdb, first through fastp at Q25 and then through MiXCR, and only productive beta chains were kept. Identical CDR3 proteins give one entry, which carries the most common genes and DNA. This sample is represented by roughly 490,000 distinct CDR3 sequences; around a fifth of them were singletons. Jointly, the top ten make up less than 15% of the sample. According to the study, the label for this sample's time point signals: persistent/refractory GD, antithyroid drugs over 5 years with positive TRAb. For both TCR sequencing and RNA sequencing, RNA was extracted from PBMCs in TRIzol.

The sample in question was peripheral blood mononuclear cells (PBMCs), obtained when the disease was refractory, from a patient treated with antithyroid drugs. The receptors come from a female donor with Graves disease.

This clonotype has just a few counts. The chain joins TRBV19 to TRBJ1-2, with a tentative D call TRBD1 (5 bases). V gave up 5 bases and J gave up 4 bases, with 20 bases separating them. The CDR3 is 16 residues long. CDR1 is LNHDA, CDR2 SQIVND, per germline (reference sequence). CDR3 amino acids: CASSSSGTQTAYGYTF. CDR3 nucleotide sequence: TGTGCCAGTAGTTCTTCGGGGACCCAGACTGCCTATGGCTACACCTTC.

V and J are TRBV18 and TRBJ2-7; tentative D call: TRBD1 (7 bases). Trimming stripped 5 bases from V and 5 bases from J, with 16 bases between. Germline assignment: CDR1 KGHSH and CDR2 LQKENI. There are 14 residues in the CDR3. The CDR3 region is CASSSSSRGDEQYF. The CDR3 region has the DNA TGTGCCAGCTCATCCTCCAGCAGGGGGGACGAGCAGTACTTC.

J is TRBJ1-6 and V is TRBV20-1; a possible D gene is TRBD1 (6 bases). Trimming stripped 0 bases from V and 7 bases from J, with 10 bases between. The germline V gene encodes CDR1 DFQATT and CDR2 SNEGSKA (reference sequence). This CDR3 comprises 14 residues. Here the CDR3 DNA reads TGCAGTGCTAGAGATCAGGGGACGAATTCACCCCTCCACTTT. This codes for CSARDQGTNSPLHF.

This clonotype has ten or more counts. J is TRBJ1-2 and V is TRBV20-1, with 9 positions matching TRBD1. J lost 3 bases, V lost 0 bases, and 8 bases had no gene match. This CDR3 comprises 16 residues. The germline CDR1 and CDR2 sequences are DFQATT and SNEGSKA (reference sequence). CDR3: CSARDPDRGGDYGYTF. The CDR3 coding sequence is TGCAGTGCTAGAGACCCGGACAGGGGAGGAGACTATGGCTACACCTTC.

CDR3 protein: CALAGGAGELFF. DNA for the CDR3: TGTGCGTTAGCGGGAGGCGCCGGGGAGCTGTTTTTT. The chain uses TRBV6-1 and TRBJ2-2; 10 positions match TRBD2. CDR3 size: 12 residues. Germline-derived CDR1 and CDR2 are MNHNS and SASEGT.

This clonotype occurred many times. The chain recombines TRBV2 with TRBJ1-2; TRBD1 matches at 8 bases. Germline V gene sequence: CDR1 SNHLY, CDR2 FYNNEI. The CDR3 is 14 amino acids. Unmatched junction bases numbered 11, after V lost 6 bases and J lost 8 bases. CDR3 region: CASRRPTGGGGYTF. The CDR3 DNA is TGTGCCAGCAGGCGACCCACAGGGGGAGGGGGCTACACCTTC.

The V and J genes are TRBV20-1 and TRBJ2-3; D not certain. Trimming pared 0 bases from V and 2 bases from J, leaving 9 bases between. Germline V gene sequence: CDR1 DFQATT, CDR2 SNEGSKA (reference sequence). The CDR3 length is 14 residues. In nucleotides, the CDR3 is TGCAGTGCTAGAGATCCCTCAACCACAGATACGCAGTATTTT. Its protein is CSARDPSTTDTQYF.